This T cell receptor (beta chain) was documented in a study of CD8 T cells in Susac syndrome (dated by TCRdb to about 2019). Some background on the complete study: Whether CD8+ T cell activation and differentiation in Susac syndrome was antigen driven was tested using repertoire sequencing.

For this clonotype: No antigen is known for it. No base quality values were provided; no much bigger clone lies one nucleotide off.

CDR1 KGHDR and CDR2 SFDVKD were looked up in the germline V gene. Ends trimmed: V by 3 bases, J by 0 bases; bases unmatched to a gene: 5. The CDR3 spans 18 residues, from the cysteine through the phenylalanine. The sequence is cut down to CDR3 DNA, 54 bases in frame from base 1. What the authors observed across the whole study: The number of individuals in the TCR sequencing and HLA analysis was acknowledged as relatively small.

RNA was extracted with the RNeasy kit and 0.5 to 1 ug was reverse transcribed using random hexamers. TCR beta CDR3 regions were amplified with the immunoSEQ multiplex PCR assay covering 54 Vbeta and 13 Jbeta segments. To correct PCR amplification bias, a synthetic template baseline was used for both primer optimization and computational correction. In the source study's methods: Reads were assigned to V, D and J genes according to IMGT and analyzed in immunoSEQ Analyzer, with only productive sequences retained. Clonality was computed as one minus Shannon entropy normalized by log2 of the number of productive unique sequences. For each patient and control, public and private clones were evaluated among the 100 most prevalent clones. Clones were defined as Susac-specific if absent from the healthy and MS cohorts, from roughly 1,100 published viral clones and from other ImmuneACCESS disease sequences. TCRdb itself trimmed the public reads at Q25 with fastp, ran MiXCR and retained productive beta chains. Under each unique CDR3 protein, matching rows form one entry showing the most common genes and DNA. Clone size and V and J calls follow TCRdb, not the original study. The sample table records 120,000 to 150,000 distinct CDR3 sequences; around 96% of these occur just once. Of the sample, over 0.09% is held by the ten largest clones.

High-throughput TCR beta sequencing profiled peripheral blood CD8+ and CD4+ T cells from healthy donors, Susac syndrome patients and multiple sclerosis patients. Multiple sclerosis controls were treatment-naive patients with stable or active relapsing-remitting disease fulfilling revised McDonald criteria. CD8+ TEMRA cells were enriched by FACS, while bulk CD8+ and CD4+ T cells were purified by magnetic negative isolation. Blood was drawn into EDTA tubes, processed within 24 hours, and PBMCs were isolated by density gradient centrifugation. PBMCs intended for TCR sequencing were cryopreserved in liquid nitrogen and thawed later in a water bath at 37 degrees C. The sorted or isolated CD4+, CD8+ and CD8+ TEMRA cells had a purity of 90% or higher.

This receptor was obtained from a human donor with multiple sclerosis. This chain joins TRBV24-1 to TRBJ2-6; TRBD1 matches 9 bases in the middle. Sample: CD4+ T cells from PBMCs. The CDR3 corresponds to CATSDPGQGLSGANVLTF. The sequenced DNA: TGTGCCACCAGTGATCCGGGACAGGGTCTCTCTGGGGCCAACGTCCTGACTTTC.